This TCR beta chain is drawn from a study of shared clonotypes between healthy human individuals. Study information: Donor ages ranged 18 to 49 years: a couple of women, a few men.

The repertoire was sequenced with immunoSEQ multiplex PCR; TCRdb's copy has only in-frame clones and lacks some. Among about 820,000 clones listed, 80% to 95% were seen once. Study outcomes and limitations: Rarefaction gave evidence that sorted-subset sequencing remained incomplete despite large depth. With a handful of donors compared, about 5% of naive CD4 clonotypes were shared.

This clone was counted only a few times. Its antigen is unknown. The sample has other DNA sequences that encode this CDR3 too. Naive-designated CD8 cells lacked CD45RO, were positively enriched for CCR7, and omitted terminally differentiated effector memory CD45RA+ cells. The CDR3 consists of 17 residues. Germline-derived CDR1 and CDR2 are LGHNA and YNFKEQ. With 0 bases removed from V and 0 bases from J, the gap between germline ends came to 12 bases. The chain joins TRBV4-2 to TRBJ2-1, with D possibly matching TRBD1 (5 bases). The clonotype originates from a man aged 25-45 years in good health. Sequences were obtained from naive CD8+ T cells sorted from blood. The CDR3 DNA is TGTGCCAGCAGCCAAGATGGGGCACTAAGCTCCTACAATGAGCAGTTCTTC. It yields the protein CASSQDGALSSYNEQFF.